Detailed here is one T cell receptor beta chain. No antigen is known for it. This specimen belongs to a study of OX40 agonist ivuxolimab in advanced cancers. Samples of blood were obtained at baseline, on cycle 4 day 1, and on cycle 7 day 1. Study conclusions and caveats: The authors also found low normalized T-cell clonal expansion in some nonresponders. At doses 0.1 to 3.0 mg/kg, CD4+ and CD8+ clones expanded.

Some clones are missing from TCRdb's copy, which holds only in-frame ones; the method was immunoSEQ multiplex PCR. The sample records some 39,000 clones, less than 90% being singletons. There are 14 residues in the CDR3. The sample consisted of CD4+ or CD8+ T cells sorted from blood, taken in a trial of the OX40 agonist ivuxolimab. The receptor was derived from an adult with an advanced solid tumor such as melanoma, head and neck, liver or kidney cancer. The chain joins TRBV21-1 to TRBJ2-4; the table's D call, TRBD1, has no DNA check behind it. TRBV21-1 is a listed pseudogene. CDR3 DNA sequence: TGTGCCAGCAGCAAAGTACCAGGGGGCGGCATTCAGTACTTC. Translating it yields CASSKVPGGGIQYF.